This T cell receptor beta chain was profiled in a study of regulatory T cells in long-lasting Graves disease. The CDR3 loop spans 17 amino acids. Between the trimmed V and J ends, which lost 2 bases and 0 bases, there was a span of 14 bases. Germline CDR1 and CDR2: MNHEY and SVGEGT. In this sample, this clonotype turned up many times. Regarding time point: newly diagnosed GD, antithyroid drugs for less than 3 months. Scientists built the TCR library using RNA that was extracted from PBMCs. CDR3-region Arm-PCR and iRepertoire HTBI primers produced the TCR beta libraries. TCRdb called the multiplex PCR reads again in MiXCR, with one record for every CDR3 protein. The sample has 380,000 or so distinct CDR3 sequences, 16% seen once; the top ten hold 20% to 25%. Another study also made use of these data, one on T cells in Graves' hyperthyroidism and ophthalmopathy.

The material sequenced was peripheral blood mononuclear cells (PBMCs), taken at new diagnosis, from a patient treated with antithyroid drugs. This clonotype was sampled from a woman under 30 with Graves disease. V is TRBV6-2 or TRBV6-3 and J is TRBJ2-1, with D tentatively TRBD2 (6 bases). CDR3 in DNA: TGTGCCAGCAGTTACCCGATTGGCGGGGACTCCTACAATGAGCAGTTCTTC. Encoded protein: CASSYPIGGDSYNEQFF.